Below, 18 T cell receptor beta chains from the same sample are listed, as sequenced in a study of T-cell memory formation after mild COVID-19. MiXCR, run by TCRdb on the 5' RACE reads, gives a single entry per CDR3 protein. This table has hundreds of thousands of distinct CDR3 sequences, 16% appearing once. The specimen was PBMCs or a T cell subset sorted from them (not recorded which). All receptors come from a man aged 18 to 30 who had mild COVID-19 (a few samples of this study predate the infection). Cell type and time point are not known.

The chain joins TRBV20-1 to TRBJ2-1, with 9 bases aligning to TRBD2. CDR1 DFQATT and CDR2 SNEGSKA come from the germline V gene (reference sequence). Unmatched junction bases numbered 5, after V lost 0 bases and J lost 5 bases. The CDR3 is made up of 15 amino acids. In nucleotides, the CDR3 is TGCAGTGCTAGAGATCCCCAGCGGGGGGACAATGAGCAGTTCTTC. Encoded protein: CSARDPQRGDNEQFF.

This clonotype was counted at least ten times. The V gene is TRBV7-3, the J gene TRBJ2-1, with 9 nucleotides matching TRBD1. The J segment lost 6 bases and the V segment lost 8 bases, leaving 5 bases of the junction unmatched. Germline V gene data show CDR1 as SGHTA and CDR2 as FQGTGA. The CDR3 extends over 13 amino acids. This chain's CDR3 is CASGTGPFNEQFF. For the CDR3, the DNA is TGTGCCAGCGGGACAGGGCCGTTCAATGAGCAGTTCTTC.

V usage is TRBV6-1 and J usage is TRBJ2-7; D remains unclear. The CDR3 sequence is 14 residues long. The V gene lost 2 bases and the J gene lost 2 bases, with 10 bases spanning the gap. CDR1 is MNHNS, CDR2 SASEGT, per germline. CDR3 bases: TGTGCCAGCAGTGAATATTGGGGTGCCTACGAGCAGTACGTC. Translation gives CASSEYWGAYEQYV.

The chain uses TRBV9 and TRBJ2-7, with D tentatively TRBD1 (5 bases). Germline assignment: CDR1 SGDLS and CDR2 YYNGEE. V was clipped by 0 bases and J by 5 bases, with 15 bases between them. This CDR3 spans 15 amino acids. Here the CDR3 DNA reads TGTGCCAGCAGCGTAGTACCTCAGGGCCCCGACGAGCAGTACTTC. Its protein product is CASSVVPQGPDEQYF.

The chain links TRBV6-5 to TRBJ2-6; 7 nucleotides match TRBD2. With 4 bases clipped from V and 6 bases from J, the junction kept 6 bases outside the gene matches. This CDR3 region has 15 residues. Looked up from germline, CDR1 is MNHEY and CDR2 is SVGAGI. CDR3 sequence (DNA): TGTGCCAGCAGTTGGACGGGGGGTATGGCCAACGTCCTGACTTTC. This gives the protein CASSWTGGMANVLTF.

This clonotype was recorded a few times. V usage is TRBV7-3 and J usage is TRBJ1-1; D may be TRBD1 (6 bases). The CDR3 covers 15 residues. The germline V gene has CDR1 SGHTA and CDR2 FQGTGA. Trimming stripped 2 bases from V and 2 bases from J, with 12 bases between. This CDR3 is CASSLSGDGNTEAFF. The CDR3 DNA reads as TGTGCCAGCAGCTTATCAGGGGATGGAAACACTGAAGCTTTCTTT.

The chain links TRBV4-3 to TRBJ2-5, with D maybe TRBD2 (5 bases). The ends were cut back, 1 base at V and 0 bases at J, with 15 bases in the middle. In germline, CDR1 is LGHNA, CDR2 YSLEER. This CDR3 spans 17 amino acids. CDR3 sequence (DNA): TGCGCCAGCAGCCAAGTGGCGAAACGGAGGTACCAAGAGACCCAGTACTTC. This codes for CASSQVAKRRYQETQYF.

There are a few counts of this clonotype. This CDR3 is CASSLRTAGVDTQYF. The CDR3 coding sequence is TGTGCCAGCAGTTTAAGGACCGCCGGGGTAGATACGCAGTATTTT. The V call is TRBV12-3 or TRBV12-4, the J call TRBJ2-3, with D maybe TRBD2 (5 bases). The CDR3 covers 15 residues. With 2 bases removed from V and 5 bases from J, the gap between germline ends came to 14 bases.

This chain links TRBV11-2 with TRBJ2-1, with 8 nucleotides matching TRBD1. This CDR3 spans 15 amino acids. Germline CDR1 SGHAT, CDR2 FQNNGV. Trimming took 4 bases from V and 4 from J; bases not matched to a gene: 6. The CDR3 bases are TGTGCCAGCAGCTCGGGACAGGAGGTATACAATGAGCAGTTCTTC. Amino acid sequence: CASSSGQEVYNEQFF. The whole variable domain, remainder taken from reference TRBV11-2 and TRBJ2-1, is EAGVAQSPRYKIIEKRQSVAFWCNPISGHATLYWYQQILGQGPKLLIQFQNNGVVDDSQLPKDRFSAERLKGVDSTLKIQPAKLEDSAVYLCASSSGQEVYNEQFFGPGTRLTVL.

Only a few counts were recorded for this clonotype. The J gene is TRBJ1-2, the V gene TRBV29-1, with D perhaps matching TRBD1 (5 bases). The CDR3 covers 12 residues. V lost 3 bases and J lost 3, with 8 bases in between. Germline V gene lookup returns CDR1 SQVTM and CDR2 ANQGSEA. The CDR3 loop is CSVEGVDYGYTF. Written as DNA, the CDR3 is TGCAGCGTTGAGGGGGTGGACTATGGCTACACCTTC.

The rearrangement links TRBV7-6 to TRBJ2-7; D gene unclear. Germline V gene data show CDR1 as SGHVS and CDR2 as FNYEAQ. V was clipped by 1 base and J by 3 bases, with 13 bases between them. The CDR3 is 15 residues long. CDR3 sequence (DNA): TGTGCCAGCAGCTTAGGAGACGGATTGGGCTACGAGCAGTACTTC. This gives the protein CASSLGDGLGYEQYF.

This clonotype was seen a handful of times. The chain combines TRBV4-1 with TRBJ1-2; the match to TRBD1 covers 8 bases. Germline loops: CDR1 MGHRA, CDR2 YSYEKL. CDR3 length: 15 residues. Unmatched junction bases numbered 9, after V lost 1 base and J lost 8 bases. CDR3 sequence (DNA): TGCGCCAGCAGCCAAGCCGGACAGGGAAGGGGAGGCTACACCTTC. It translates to CASSQAGQGRGGYTF.

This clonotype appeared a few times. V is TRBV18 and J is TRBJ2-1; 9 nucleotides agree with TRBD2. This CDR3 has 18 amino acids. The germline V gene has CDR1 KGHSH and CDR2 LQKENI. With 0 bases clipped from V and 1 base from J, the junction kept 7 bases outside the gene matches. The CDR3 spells CASSPPSRGGGSYNEQFF. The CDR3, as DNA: TGTGCCAGCTCACCACCGAGCCGCGGGGGGGGATCCTACAATGAGCAGTTCTTC.

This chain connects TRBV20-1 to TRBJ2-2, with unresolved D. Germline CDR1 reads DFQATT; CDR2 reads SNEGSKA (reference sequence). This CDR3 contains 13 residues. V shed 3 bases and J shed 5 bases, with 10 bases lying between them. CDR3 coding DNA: TGCAGTGCTAGGGTACCACAAACCGGGGAGCTGTTTTTT. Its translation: CSARVPQTGELFF.

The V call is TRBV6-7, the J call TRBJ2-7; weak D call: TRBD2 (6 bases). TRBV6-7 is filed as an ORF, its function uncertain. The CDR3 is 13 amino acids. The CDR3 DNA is TGTGCCACCCGTTACTTCCTTGGGACTGCCTTTTATGTC. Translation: CATRYFLGTAFYV.

CDR3 DNA: TGTGCCAGCAGTCCCTGGACAGACGGGGAGCTGTTTTTT. It yields the protein CASSPWTDGELFF. This chain connects TRBV2 to TRBJ2-2; D may be TRBD1 (6 bases). CDR3 length: 13 residues. V gave up 5 bases and J gave up 7 bases, with 11 bases separating them. Germline V gene sequence: CDR1 SNHLY, CDR2 FYNNEI.

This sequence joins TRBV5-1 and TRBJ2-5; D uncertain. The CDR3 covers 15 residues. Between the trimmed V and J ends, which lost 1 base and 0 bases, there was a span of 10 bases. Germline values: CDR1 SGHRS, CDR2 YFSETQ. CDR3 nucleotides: TGCGCCAGCAGCTTGACGGGTCCGTACCAAGAGACCCAGTACTTC. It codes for CASSLTGPYQETQYF.

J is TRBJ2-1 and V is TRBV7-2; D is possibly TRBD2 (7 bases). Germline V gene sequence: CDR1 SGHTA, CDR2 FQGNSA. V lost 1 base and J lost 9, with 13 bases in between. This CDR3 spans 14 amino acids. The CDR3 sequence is CASSLGRGASEQFF. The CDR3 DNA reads TGTGCCAGCAGCTTAGGTCGGGGGGCAAGTGAGCAGTTCTTC.